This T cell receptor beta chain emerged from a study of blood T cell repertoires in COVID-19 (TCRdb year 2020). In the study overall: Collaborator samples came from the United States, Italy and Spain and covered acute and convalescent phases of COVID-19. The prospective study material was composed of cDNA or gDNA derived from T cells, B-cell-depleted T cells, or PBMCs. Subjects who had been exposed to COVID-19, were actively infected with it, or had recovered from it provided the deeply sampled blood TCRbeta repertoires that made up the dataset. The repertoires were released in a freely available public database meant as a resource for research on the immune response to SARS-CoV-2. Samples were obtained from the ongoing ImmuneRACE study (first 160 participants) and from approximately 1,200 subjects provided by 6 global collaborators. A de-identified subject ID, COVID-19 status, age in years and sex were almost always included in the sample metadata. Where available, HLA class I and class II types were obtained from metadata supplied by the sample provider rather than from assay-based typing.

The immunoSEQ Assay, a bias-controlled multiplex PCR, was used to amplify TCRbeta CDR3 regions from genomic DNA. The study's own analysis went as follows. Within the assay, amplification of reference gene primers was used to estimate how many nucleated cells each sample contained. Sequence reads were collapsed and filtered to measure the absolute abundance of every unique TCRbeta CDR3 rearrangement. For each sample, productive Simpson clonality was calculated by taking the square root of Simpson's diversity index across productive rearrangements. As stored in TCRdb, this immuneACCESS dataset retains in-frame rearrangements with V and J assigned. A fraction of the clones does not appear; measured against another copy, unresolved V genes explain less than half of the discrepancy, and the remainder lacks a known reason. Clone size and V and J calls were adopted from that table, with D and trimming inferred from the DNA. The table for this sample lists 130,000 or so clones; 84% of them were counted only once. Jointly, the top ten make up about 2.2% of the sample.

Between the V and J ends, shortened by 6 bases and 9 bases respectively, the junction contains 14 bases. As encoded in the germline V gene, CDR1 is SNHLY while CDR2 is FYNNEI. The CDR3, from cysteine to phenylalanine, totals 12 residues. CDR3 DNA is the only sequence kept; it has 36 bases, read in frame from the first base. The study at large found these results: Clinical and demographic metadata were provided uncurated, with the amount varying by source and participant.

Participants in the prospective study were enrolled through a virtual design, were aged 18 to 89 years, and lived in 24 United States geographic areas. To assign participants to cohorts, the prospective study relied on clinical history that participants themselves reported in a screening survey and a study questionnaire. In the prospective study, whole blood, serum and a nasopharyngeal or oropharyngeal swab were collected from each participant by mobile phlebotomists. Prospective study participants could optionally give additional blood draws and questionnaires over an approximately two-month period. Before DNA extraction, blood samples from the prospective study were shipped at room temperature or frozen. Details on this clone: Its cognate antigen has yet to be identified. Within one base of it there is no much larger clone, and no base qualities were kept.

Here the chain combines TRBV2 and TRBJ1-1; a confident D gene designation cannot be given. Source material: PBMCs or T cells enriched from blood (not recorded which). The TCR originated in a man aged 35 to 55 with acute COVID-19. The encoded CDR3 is CASSRIPLQAFF. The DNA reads TGTGCCAGCAGCCGGATACCACTACAAGCTTTCTTT.